The 4 T cell receptor beta chains reported below all come from one sample, sequenced in a study of OX40 agonist ivuxolimab in advanced cancers. Method: immunoSEQ multiplex PCR; TCRdb's copy keeps in-frame clones and lacks some. Of about 93,000 clones in the sample, about 92% were seen once. This material consisted of CD4+ or CD8+ T cells sorted from blood, taken in a trial of the OX40 agonist ivuxolimab. These receptors were obtained from an adult with an advanced solid tumor such as melanoma, head and neck, liver or kidney cancer.

J is TRBJ2-1 and V is TRBV11-3, with D possibly TRBD2 on 6 matching bases. The CDR3 length is 14 residues. V dropped 5 bases and J dropped 6 bases, with 14 bases sitting between them. Per the germline V gene, CDR1 is SGHNT and CDR2 is YENEEA. CDR3 bases: TGTGCCAGCAGCCCCTTTCGGGACTCCAATGAGCAGTTCTTC. Encoded protein: CASSPFRDSNEQFF.

V is TRBV5-8 and J is TRBJ1-4; 7 bases are a match to TRBD1. Trimming removed 4 bases from V and 8 bases from J; junction bases left unmatched: 8. Germline assignment: CDR1 SGHTS and CDR2 YDEGEE. The CDR3 is made up of 14 amino acids. The CDR3 region is CASSVTGEREKLFF. In DNA, the CDR3 is TGTGCCAGCAGCGTAACAGGGGAGCGCGAAAAACTGTTTTTT.

This chain joins TRBV5-1 and TRBJ2-1; 11 nucleotides line up with TRBD2. CDR3 length: 14 amino acids. Germline CDR1 and CDR2: SGHRS and YFSETQ. V trimming: 7 bases; J trimming: 6 bases; junction bases outside the gene matches: 6. CDR3 amino acids: CASVLAGEGNEQFF. The CDR3 coding sequence is TGCGCCAGCGTACTAGCGGGGGAGGGCAATGAGCAGTTCTTC. Filled out from reference TRBV5-1 and TRBJ2-1, the complete variable domain reads KAGVTQTPRYLIKTRGQQVTLSCSPISGHRSVSWYQQTPGQGLQFLFEYFSETQRNKGNFPGRFSGRQFSNSRSEMNVSTLELGDSALYLCASVLAGEGNEQFFGPGTRLTVL.

The chain joins TRBV4-2 to TRBJ2-7, with D perhaps matching TRBD2 (5 bases). CDR1 LGHNA and CDR2 YNFKEQ come from the germline V gene. The CDR3 contains 14 residues. Trimming took off 4 bases at V and 6 bases at J, with 16 bases between the two ends. CDR3 sequence (DNA): TGTGCCAGCAGCCTAGGAGGACCCGCCGGCGAGCAGTACTTC. Translated: CASSLGGPAGEQYF.